This T cell receptor beta chain was documented in a study of OX40 agonist ivuxolimab in advanced cancers. Study information: Patients were treated with intravenous ivuxolimab, dosed at 0.01 to 10 mg/kg and infused every 2 weeks. Those enrolled were 70% to 85% male, with a mean age of around 60 years and ages from about 20 to 90.

Only in-frame clones appear in the TCRdb table, and some are missing; sequencing was by immunoSEQ multiplex PCR. The data show under 100,000 clones, with 80% to 95% seen just once and over 0.55% held by the top ten. Trimming cost V 0 bases and J 0 bases; bases outside gene matches: 2. The germline gives CDR1 SGHNT, CDR2 YYREEE (reference sequence). CDR3 length: 16 residues. The source was CD4+ or CD8+ T cells sorted from blood, collected in a trial of the OX40 agonist ivuxolimab. The rearrangement uses TRBV5-4 and TRBJ2-7; 11 bases match TRBD2. The receptor was derived from an adult with an advanced solid tumor such as melanoma, head and neck, liver or kidney cancer. The CDR3 protein is CASSLVLAGDSYEQYF. Here the CDR3 DNA reads TGTGCCAGCAGCTTGGTACTAGCGGGGGACTCCTACGAGCAGTACTTC.